The 19 T cell receptor beta chains in this list originate from one sample, sequenced in a study of blood T cell repertoires in COVID-19. Repertoires were generated with immunoSEQ multiplex PCR, while TCRdb's copy carries only in-frame clones and drops some. Of roughly 120,000 clones listed, 90% are singletons. Sequenced: peripheral blood. The receptors derive from a human donor with active COVID-19. The donor label of this sample is uncertain.

The V and J genes are TRBV7-8 and TRBJ2-5, with 12 nucleotides matching TRBD2. The ends lost 5 bases at V and 0 bases at J; junction bases unmatched: 4. Germline V lookup: CDR1 SGHVS, CDR2 FQNEAQ. There are 16 residues in the CDR3. CDR3 nucleotide sequence: TGTGCCAGCAGCCCGAGGACTAGCGGGGACCAAGAGACCCAGTACTTC. Protein sequence: CASSPRTSGDQETQYF.

The chain couples TRBV6-2 or TRBV6-3 to TRBJ2-7, with 7 nucleotides matching TRBD1. CDR1 and CDR2 (germline): MNHEY, SVGEGT. The CDR3 covers 14 residues. The V and J ends lost 6 bases and 3 bases, in that order; junction bases with no gene match: 8. CDR3 nucleotides: TGTGCCAGCAGCCTCGACAGGGTTGGCTACGAGCAGTACTTC. Translating it yields CASSLDRVGYEQYF.

The rearrangement links TRBV6-2 or TRBV6-3 to TRBJ2-2, with 14 bases fitting TRBD2. With V trimmed by 5 bases and J by 7 bases, 9 bases remained unmatched. Germline CDR1 MNHEY, CDR2 SVGEGT. The CDR3 contains 17 residues. The CDR3 protein is CASSAGLAGGIVGELFF. Here the CDR3 DNA reads TGTGCCAGCAGTGCCGGACTAGCGGGGGGTATTGTCGGGGAGCTGTTTTTT.

V usage is TRBV5-6 and J usage is TRBJ1-2; the D gene is possibly TRBD1 (6 bases). V was pared by 4 bases and J by 4 bases, with 11 bases between. The CDR3 is made up of 13 amino acids. The V gene's germline CDR1 is SGHDT and CDR2 YYEEEE. CDR3 amino acids: CASSTTGSYGYTF. CDR3 bases: TGTGCCAGCAGCACGACAGGTTCCTATGGCTACACCTTC.

V and J are TRBV6-2 or TRBV6-3 and TRBJ2-7; a weak D match, TRBD1 (5 bases). The ends were cut back, 4 bases at V and 3 bases at J, with 13 bases in the middle. The CDR3 covers 14 residues. Germline CDR1 reads MNHEY; CDR2 reads SVGEGT. CDR3 in DNA: TGTGCCAGCAGTTCCCATACCAGGGACTACGAGCAGTACTTC. Protein product: CASSSHTRDYEQYF.

The chain combines TRBV18 with TRBJ1-3; D remains ambiguous. The V end was cut by 6 bases, the J end by 0 bases, with 15 bases between. CDR1 and CDR2 (germline): KGHSH, LQKENI. CDR3 length: 16 amino acids. CDR3 DNA sequence: TGTGCCAGCTCCCCCGGACTGGGCCCCTCTGGAAACACCATATATTTT. It is translated as CASSPGLGPSGNTIYF. The entire variable domain, with the rest obtained from reference TRBV18 and TRBJ1-3, is as follows: NAGVMQNPRHLVRRRGQEARLRCSPMKGHSHVYWYRQLPEEGLKFMVYLQKENIIDESGMPKERFSAEFPKEGPSILRIQQVVRGDSAAYFCASSPGLGPSGNTIYFGEGSWLTVV.

The chain links TRBV2 to TRBJ2-7, with D possibly matching TRBD1 (5 bases). Trimming shortened V by 4 bases and J by 12 bases, and 16 bases separated the two germline ends. The CDR3 runs to 12 residues. Germline loops: CDR1 SNHLY, CDR2 FYNNEI. This chain's CDR3 is CASSALGVEWYF. CDR3 sequence (DNA): TGTGCCAGCAGTGCCCTAGGGGTCGAGTGGTACTTC.

The chain employs TRBV30 and TRBJ1-1; D is ambiguous. CDR3 size: 12 residues. Trimming shortened V by 3 bases and J by 5 bases, and 10 bases separated the two germline ends. Germline V CDR1 and CDR2: GTSNPN, SVGIG (reference sequence). CDR3 sequence (DNA): TGTGCCTGGAGGGCCGGGAGTACTGAAGCTTTCTTT. Translating gives CAWRAGSTEAFF.

The chain uses TRBV28 and TRBJ2-5; TRBD2 agrees at 9 bases. CDR1 MDHEN and CDR2 SYDVKM come from the germline V gene. The CDR3 is made up of 14 amino acids. J gave up 5 bases and V 7 bases, and 8 bases lay outside the gene matches. The CDR3 loop is CASTSGGPVETQYF. As DNA, the CDR3 is TGTGCCAGCACCAGCGGGGGGCCGGTGGAGACCCAGTACTTC.

The chain links TRBV15 to TRBJ2-1, with TRBD2 matching over 12 bases. CDR1 is LNHNV, CDR2 YYDKDF, per germline (reference sequence). After removal of 0 bases from V and 6 bases from J, the junction contained 3 bases not matched to a gene. This CDR3 region has 16 residues. The CDR3 protein is CATSRDLAGGPNEQFF. In DNA form, the CDR3 reads TGTGCCACCAGCAGAGATCTAGCGGGGGGGCCCAATGAGCAGTTCTTC.

The chain combines TRBV27 with TRBJ2-7; D is perhaps TRBD2 (6 bases). V dropped 8 bases and J dropped 5 bases, with 19 bases sitting between them. This CDR3 has 14 amino acids. Per the germline V gene, CDR1 is MNHEY and CDR2 is SMNVEV (reference sequence). CDR3 protein: CASGGGGLGHEQYF. The CDR3 DNA reads TGTGCCAGCGGGGGTGGGGGGTTGGGCCACGAGCAGTACTTC.

On this clone itself: The same CDR3 is also encoded by other DNA sequences in this sample. The chain couples TRBV9 to TRBJ2-3, with 7 nucleotides matching TRBD1. CDR3 length: 15 amino acids. Per the germline V gene, CDR1 is SGDLS and CDR2 is YYNGEE. V gave up 2 bases and J gave up 3 bases; unmatched junction bases: 6. The chain's CDR3 is CASSVEAGGTDTQYF. DNA for the CDR3: TGTGCCAGCAGCGTCGAGGCAGGGGGTACAGATACGCAGTATTTT.

The V gene is TRBV12-5, the J gene TRBJ2-1; D gene ambiguous. Germline CDR1 and CDR2: LGHNT and FRNRAP. V was shortened by 6 bases and J by 12 bases, with 15 bases between the two germline ends. This CDR3 is 12 amino acids long. The CDR3 loop reads CASGSRWQGQFF. The CDR3 nucleotides are TGTGCTAGTGGCTCGAGGTGGCAAGGGCAGTTCTTC.

This chain connects TRBV7-5 to TRBJ1-6. TRBV7-5 is flagged as a pseudogene. This CDR3 is 16 amino acids long. CDR3 bases: TGTGCCAGAAGTTACGGAGGCCCAAAGGCGGTTTCACCCCTCCACTTT. Translation gives CARSYGGPKAVSPLHF.

This chain links TRBV15 with TRBJ2-5, with D uncertain. Per the germline V gene, CDR1 is LNHNV and CDR2 is YYDKDF (reference sequence). The CDR3 has 13 residues. The V and J ends lost 8 bases and 1 base respectively, with 11 bases between them. The CDR3 sequence is CATCRLFQETQYF. CDR3 bases: TGTGCCACCTGTAGACTCTTCCAAGAGACCCAGTACTTC.

The chain couples TRBV10-2 to TRBJ1-1; 9 nucleotides align to TRBD1. J gave up 4 bases and V 5 bases, and 8 bases lay outside the gene matches. CDR1 and CDR2 (germline): WSHSY, SAAADI. The CDR3 has 15 residues. The CDR3 sequence: CASSPYRDRATEAFF. The CDR3 nucleotides are TGCGCCAGCAGTCCATATAGGGACAGGGCCACTGAAGCTTTCTTT.

This rearrangement joins TRBV6-2 or TRBV6-3 to TRBJ2-5; 13 positions agree with TRBD2. Germline CDR1 MNHEY, CDR2 SVGEGT. V trimming: 6 bases; J trimming: 1 base; junction bases outside the gene matches: 8. This CDR3 has 17 residues. The CDR3 region has the DNA TGTGCCAGCAGCGTAAGGGGACTAGCGGGATTCCAAGAGACCCAGTACTTC. Translated, it gives CASSVRGLAGFQETQYF.

The chain recombines TRBV28 with TRBJ2-1; D possibly corresponds to TRBD2 (7 bases). The V gene lost 3 bases and the J gene lost 5 bases, with 14 bases spanning the gap. The CDR3 runs to 15 residues. From germline, CDR1 is MDHEN and CDR2 SYDVKM. CDR3 sequence: CASSFWEGGNNEQFF. The DNA of the CDR3 is TGTGCCAGCAGTTTCTGGGAGGGGGGCAACAATGAGCAGTTCTTC.

V is TRBV29-1 and J is TRBJ1-1, with TRBD1 as a possible D gene (5 bases). Trimming cost V 7 bases and J 0 bases, with 21 bases left between them. CDR1 is SQVTM, CDR2 ANQGSEA, per germline. The CDR3 runs to 16 residues. The CDR3 spells CSARGGSTPLNTEAFF. The CDR3, as DNA: TGCAGCGCCCGGGGGGGGTCCACTCCATTGAACACTGAAGCTTTCTTT.